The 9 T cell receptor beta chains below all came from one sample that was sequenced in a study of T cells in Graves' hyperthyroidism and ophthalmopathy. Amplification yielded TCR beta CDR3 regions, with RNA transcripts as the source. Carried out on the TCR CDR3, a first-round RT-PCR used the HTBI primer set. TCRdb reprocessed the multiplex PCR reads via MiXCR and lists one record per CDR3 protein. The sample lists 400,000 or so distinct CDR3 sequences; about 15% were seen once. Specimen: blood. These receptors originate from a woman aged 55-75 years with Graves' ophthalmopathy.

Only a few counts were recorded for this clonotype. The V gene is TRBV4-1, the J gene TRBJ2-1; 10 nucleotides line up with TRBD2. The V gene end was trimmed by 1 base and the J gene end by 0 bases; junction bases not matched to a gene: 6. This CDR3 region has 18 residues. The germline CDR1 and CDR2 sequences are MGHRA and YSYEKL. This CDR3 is CASSQVLAGASSYNEQFF. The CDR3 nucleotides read TGCGCCAGCAGCCAAGTCCTAGCGGGAGCGAGCTCCTACAATGAGCAGTTCTTC.

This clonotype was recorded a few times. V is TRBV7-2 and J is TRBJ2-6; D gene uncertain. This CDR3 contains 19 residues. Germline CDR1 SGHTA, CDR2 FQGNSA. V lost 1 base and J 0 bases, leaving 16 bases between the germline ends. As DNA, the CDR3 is TGTGCCAGCAGCTTAGAGATAGGGATCGGATTCTCTGGGGCCAACGTCCTGACTTTC. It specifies CASSLEIGIGFSGANVLTF.

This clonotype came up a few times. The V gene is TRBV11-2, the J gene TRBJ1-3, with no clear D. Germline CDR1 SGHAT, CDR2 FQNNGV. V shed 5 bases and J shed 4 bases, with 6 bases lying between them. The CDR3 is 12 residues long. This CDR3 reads CASSRGGNTIYF. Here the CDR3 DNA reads TGTGCCAGCAGCCGAGGGGGAAACACCATATATTTT.

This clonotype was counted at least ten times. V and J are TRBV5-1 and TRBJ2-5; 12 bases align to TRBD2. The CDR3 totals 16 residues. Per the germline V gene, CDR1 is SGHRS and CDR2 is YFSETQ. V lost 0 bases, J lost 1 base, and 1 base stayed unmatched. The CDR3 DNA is TGCGCCAGCAGCTTGGGACTAGCGGGAGTCCAAGAGACCCAGTACTTC. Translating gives CASSLGLAGVQETQYF.

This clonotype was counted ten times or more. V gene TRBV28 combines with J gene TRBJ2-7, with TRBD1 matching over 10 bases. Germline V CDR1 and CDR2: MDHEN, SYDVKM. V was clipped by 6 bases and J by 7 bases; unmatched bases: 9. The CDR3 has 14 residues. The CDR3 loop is CASRPRDRGEEQYF. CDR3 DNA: TGTGCCAGCAGGCCCCGGGACAGGGGAGAGGAGCAGTACTTC.

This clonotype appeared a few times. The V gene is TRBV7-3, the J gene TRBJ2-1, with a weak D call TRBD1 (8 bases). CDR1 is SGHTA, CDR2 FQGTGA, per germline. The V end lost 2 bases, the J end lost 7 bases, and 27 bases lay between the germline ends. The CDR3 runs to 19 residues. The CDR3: CASSLAPTGVAGVGNEQFF. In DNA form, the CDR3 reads TGTGCCAGCAGCTTAGCGCCGACAGGGGTAGCGGGCGTGGGAAATGAGCAGTTCTTC.

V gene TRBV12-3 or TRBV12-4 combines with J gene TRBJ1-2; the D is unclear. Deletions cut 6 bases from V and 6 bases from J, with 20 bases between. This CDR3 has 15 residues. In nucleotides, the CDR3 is TGTGCCAGCAGCCCTGGACGGAGGTCTGGCGATGGCTACACCTTC. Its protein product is CASSPGRRSGDGYTF.

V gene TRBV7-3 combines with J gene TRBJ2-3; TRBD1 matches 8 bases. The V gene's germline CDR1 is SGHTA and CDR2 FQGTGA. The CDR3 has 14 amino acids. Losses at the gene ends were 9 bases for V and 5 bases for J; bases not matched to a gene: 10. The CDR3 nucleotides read TGTGCCAGTGGGCTGCAGGGGGCGATAGATACGCAGTATTTT. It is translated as CASGLQGAIDTQYF.

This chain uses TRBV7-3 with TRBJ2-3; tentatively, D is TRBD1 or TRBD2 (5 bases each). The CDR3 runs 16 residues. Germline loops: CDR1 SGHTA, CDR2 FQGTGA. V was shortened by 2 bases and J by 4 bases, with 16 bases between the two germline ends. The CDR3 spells CASSLGTGNLADTQYF. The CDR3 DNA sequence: TGTGCCAGCAGCTTAGGGACGGGAAATCTCGCAGATACGCAGTATTTT.